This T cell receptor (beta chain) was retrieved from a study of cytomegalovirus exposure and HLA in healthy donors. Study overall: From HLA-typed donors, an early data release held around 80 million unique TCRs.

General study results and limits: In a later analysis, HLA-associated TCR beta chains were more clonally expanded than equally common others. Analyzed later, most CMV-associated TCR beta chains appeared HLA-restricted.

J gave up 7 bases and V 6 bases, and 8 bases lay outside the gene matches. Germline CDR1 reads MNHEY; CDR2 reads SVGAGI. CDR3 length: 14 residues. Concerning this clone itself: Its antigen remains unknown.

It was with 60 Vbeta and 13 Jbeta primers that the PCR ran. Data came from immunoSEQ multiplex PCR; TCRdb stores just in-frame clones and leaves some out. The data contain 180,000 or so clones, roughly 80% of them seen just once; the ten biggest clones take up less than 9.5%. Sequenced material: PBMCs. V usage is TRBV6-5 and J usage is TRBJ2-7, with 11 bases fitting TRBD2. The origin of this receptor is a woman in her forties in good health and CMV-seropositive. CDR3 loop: CASRTSGSSGEQYF. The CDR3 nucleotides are TGTGCCAGCAGAACTAGCGGGAGCTCGGGGGAGCAGTACTTC.